The T cell receptor beta chain described here comes from a study of T cell responses to AZD1222 COVID-19 vaccine. Study-wide findings and caveats: The CD4 TCRs associated with vaccination extended across spike and predominated at 160-218 and 743-854. Scientists sampled the repertoires only once the peak T cell response had passed. An increase in Spike-specific TCR breadth and depth was observed after two AZD1222 doses. Seropositive at baseline were only five or six AZD1222 recipients.

Data came from immunoSEQ multiplex PCR; TCRdb stores just in-frame clones and leaves some out. The sample yields fewer than 90,000 clones, about 86% seen once. CDR1 and CDR2 (germline): MNHEY, SVGAGI. The CDR3 totals 15 residues. The V gene lost 4 bases and the J gene lost 0 bases, with 13 bases spanning the gap. This clone appeared once. Antigen specificity is unknown. The sequencing here drew on peripheral blood, taken 28 days after the second AZD1222 dose. The chain carries TRBV6-5 and TRBJ2-7, with D uncertain. The sequence came from an adult who received the AZD1222 COVID-19 vaccine. DNA of the CDR3: TGTGCCAGCAGTTCGGCGGCGCTCTACTCCTACGAGCAGTACTTC. It codes for CASSSAALYSYEQYF.